One and the same sample provided the 5 T cell receptor beta chains below, sequenced in a study of OX40 agonist ivuxolimab in advanced cancers. Data came from immunoSEQ multiplex PCR; TCRdb stores just in-frame clones and leaves some out. The table records 50,000 or so clones, 75% to 80% of them present only once. Sequencing was performed on CD4+ or CD8+ T cells sorted from blood, taken in a trial of the OX40 agonist ivuxolimab. These receptors were taken from an adult with an advanced solid tumor such as melanoma, head and neck, liver or kidney cancer.

This chain joins TRBV6-5 and TRBJ2-7; 7 positions agree with TRBD2. The CDR3 sequence is 15 residues long. Losses at the gene ends were 4 bases for V and 2 bases for J; bases not matched to a gene: 8. Germline V gene sequence: CDR1 MNHEY, CDR2 SVGAGI. CDR3 nucleotides: TGTGCCAGCAGTTCGGGAGGCGTTGACACCTACGAGCAGTACTTC. Amino acids: CASSSGGVDTYEQYF.

The chain links TRBV25-1 to TRBJ2-7; possibly TRBD2 for D (5 bases). With 4 bases removed from V and 0 bases from J, the gap between germline ends came to 13 bases. CDR1 and CDR2 from the germline V gene are MGHDK and SYGVNS. The CDR3 extends over 15 amino acids. The CDR3 region has the DNA TGTGCCAGCAGTGCCCCGGGGTACGGCTCCTACGAGCAGTACTTC. Amino acids: CASSAPGYGSYEQYF.

This chain links TRBV7-2 with TRBJ2-2; D is perhaps TRBD2 (6 bases). Germline CDR1 SGHTA, CDR2 FQGNSA. The CDR3 contains 15 residues. V lost 3 bases, J lost 1 base, and 9 bases lay in between. The CDR3 here is CASSLGLLNTGELFF. The CDR3 bases are TGTGCCAGCAGCTTGGGACTCCTGAACACCGGGGAGCTGTTTTTT. The full variable domain, rest sourced from reference TRBV7-2 and TRBJ2-2, is GAGVSQSPSNKVTEKGKDVELRCDPISGHTALYWYRQSLGQGLEFLIYFQGNSAPDKSGLPSDRFSAERTGGSVSTLTIQRTQQEDSAVYLCASSLGLLNTGELFFGEGSRLTVL.

The genes are TRBV5-8 and TRBJ1-2; maybe TRBD1 (5 bases). Trimming pared 0 bases from V and 7 bases from J, leaving 13 bases between. Germline CDR1 and CDR2: SGHTS and YDEGEE. The CDR3 has 14 amino acids. The CDR3 bases are TGTGCCAGCAGCTTGGGGCAGGGAGGAAGTGGCTACACCTTC. Its translation: CASSLGQGGSGYTF.

This clone is labeled as medium-sized. The rearrangement uses TRBV6-4 and TRBJ1-2, with D perhaps matching TRBD1 (6 bases). Germline CDR1 is MRHNA and CDR2 is SNTAGT. The CDR3 has 13 amino acids. Trimming shortened V by 6 bases and J by 8 bases, and 16 bases separated the two germline ends. The CDR3 loop is CASSAQGLGGYTF. The CDR3 DNA follows: TGTGCCAGCAGCGCACAGGGCCTGGGGGGCTACACCTTC.